These 17 T cell receptor beta chains were all obtained from the same sample, sequenced in a study of identical twins. TCRdb redid the calling of the 5' RACE reads with MiXCR, one entry per CDR3 protein. The sample includes about 430,000 distinct CDR3 sequences, about 18% of them seen just once. Sequenced: naive T cells sorted from blood. Receptor source: a man between 50 and 59 years old in good health.

This clonotype occurred a few times. V and J are TRBV20-1 and TRBJ2-1; 7 positions match TRBD2. From germline, CDR1 is DFQATT and CDR2 SNEGSKA (reference sequence). The CDR3 consists of 18 residues. J was trimmed by 7 bases and V by 1 base; bases with no gene match: 19. DNA for the CDR3: TGCAGTGCTAGAGCCATGCCGCTCCGGGAGGCCATCAGTAATGAGCAGTTCTTC. Translated, it gives CSARAMPLREAISNEQFF.

The chain combines TRBV12-3 or TRBV12-4 with TRBJ2-1; 8 positions match TRBD2. J lost 7 bases, V lost 3 bases, and 8 bases had no gene match. The CDR3 totals 15 residues. CDR3 amino acids: CASSFQRGPMNEQFF. Here the CDR3 DNA reads TGTGCCAGCAGTTTCCAGCGGGGGCCGATGAATGAGCAGTTCTTC.

This clonotype was found a few times. The chain recombines TRBV7-9 with TRBJ1-3; possible D gene TRBD1, 6 bases. Germline CDR1 SEHNR, CDR2 FQNEAQ (reference sequence). The V and J ends lost 5 bases and 0 bases respectively, with 17 bases between them. The CDR3 contains 17 residues. CDR3 DNA sequence: TGTGCCAGCAGCCCCAGGGGAACGGCCGGCTCTGGAAACACCATATATTTT. Its protein product is CASSPRGTAGSGNTIYF.

The rearrangement joins TRBV7-3 to TRBJ2-1; 12 bases match TRBD2. The J segment lost 10 bases and the V segment lost 5 bases, leaving 3 bases of the junction unmatched. Germline V gives CDR1 SGHTA, CDR2 FQGTGA. The CDR3 loop spans 13 amino acids. CDR3 nucleotides: TGTGCCAGCAGCCCCGGACTAGCGGGAGAGCAGTTCTTC. It encodes CASSPGLAGEQFF.

This clonotype was seen a handful of times. CDR3 DNA sequence: TGCAGTGCCCCGGGGGGGGGGAGAATCCAAGAGACCCAGTACTTC. Protein: CSAPGGGRIQETQYF. This chain joins TRBV20-1 and TRBJ2-5; 8 positions agree with TRBD2. V lost 6 bases to trimming and J lost 1 base; unmatched junction nucleotides: 10. Germline CDR1 DFQATT, CDR2 SNEGSKA (reference sequence). CDR3 length: 15 amino acids.

This clonotype appeared many times. The chain uses TRBV7-3 and TRBJ2-2; 9 bases are a match to TRBD1. Germline CDR1 reads SGHTA; CDR2 reads FQGTGA. This CDR3 spans 17 amino acids. The V and J ends lost 5 bases and 2 bases, in that order; junction bases with no gene match: 9. The CDR3 spells CASSKARDRANTGELFF. Written as DNA, the CDR3 is TGTGCCAGCAGCAAAGCCCGGGACAGGGCTAACACCGGGGAGCTGTTTTTT. Full variable domain (rest looked up from reference TRBV7-3 and TRBJ2-2): GAGVSQTPSNKVTEKGKYVELRCDPISGHTALYWYRQSLGQGPEFLIYFQGTGAADDSGLPNDRFFAVRPEGSVSTLKIQRTERGDSAVYLCASSKARDRANTGELFFGEGSRLTVL.

The rearrangement links TRBV5-1 to TRBJ2-3; TRBD2 agrees at 9 bases. CDR1 is SGHRS and CDR2 is YFSETQ in the germline V gene. This CDR3 is built from 14 residues. With V trimmed by 3 bases and J by 3 bases, 2 bases remained unmatched. DNA for the CDR3: TGCGCCAGCAGCTCAGGACTAGCGACAGATACGCAGTATTTT. It yields the protein CASSSGLATDTQYF.

The chain recombines TRBV11-2 with TRBJ1-1, with TRBD1 as a possible D gene (5 bases). Germline CDR1 reads SGHAT; CDR2 reads FQNNGV. This CDR3 is built from 15 residues. The V end was cut by 5 bases, the J end by 2 bases, with 15 bases between. The CDR3 bases are TGTGCCAGCAGCAGCCACCCCAGGGTTAACACTGAAGCTTTCTTT. The encoded protein is CASSSHPRVNTEAFF.

This clonotype has a count of ten or more. This sequence joins TRBV20-1 and TRBJ2-2, with a weak D call TRBD2 (6 bases). The CDR3 runs 14 residues. The germline V gene encodes CDR1 DFQATT and CDR2 SNEGSKA (reference sequence). The V end lost 3 bases, the J end lost 5 bases, and 13 bases lay between the germline ends. Here the CDR3 reads CSARAPEGTGELFF. CDR3 sequence (DNA): TGCAGTGCTAGGGCTCCGGAGGGGACCGGGGAGCTGTTTTTT.

This clonotype was recorded a few times. J is TRBJ2-1 and V is TRBV12-3 or TRBV12-4, with D possibly TRBD2 on 5 matching bases. V lost 5 bases and J lost 3, with 14 bases in between. This CDR3 region has 15 residues. CDR3: CASSPQVARYNEQFF. DNA for the CDR3: TGTGCCAGCAGTCCCCAGGTAGCGCGCTACAATGAGCAGTTCTTC.

This clonotype was counted at least ten times. The rearrangement uses TRBV29-1 and TRBJ2-7, with D maybe TRBD1 (6 bases). This CDR3 is 14 amino acids long. The germline gives CDR1 SQVTM, CDR2 ANQGSEA. Trimming removed 5 bases from V and 0 bases from J, with 14 bases in between. CDR3 region: CSVRAGDTSYEQYF. The CDR3 region has the DNA TGCAGCGTTAGGGCAGGGGATACCTCCTACGAGCAGTACTTC.

The V gene is TRBV9, the J gene TRBJ2-1, with D unclear. Germline CDR1 reads SGDLS; CDR2 reads YYNGEE. Trimming removed 0 bases from V and 1 base from J, with 8 bases in between. This CDR3 comprises 15 residues. This CDR3 reads CASSVEASSYNEQFF. CDR3 coding DNA: TGTGCCAGCAGCGTAGAAGCGTCGTCCTACAATGAGCAGTTCTTC.

At least ten counts were recorded for this clonotype. The chain combines TRBV19 with TRBJ2-6; TRBD1 matches at 7 bases. CDR1 LNHDA and CDR2 SQIVND come from the germline V gene (reference sequence). The CDR3 totals 13 residues. Unmatched junction bases numbered 0, after V lost 8 bases and J lost 2 bases. CDR3 nucleotide sequence: TGTGCCAGTGGGACAGCTGGGGCCAACGTCCTGACTTTC. It encodes CASGTAGANVLTF.

The sample holds many counts of this clonotype. The CDR3 protein is CASSIRANTEAFF. The CDR3 region has the DNA TGTGCCAGCAGTATCCGGGCGAACACTGAAGCTTTCTTT. V is TRBV27 and J is TRBJ1-1, with D uncertain. Trimming took off 5 bases at V and 1 base at J, with 8 bases between the two ends. The germline V gene encodes CDR1 MNHEY and CDR2 SMNVEV (reference sequence). The CDR3 runs to 13 residues.

CDR3 in DNA: TGTGCCAGCAGCTTAGTGGAGGTAACGGTTACTGAAGCTTTCTTT. This encodes CASSLVEVTVTEAFF. The chain joins TRBV11-2 to TRBJ1-1; D not certain. This CDR3 contains 15 residues. V was cut by 1 base and J by 5 bases, with 14 bases left in between. Looked up from germline, CDR1 is SGHAT and CDR2 is FQNNGV.

The rearrangement links TRBV15 to TRBJ1-1; D is unclear. The V gene lost 0 bases and the J gene lost 2 bases, with 7 bases spanning the gap. This CDR3 has 14 amino acids. Germline V gives CDR1 LNHNV, CDR2 YYDKDF (reference sequence). The CDR3 region has the DNA TGTGCCACCAGCAGAGAATACAGAAACACTGAAGCTTTCTTT. Protein: CATSREYRNTEAFF. Together with reference TRBV15 and TRBJ1-1, the CDR3 gives the full variable domain: DAMVIQNPRYQVTQFGKPVTLSCSQTLNHNVMYWYQQKSSQAPKLLFHYYDKDFNNEADTPDNFQSRRPNTSFCFLDIRSPGLGDTAMYLCATSREYRNTEAFFGQGTRLTVV.

In this sample, this clonotype turned up a few times. This chain joins TRBV7-8 and TRBJ2-3; D is unclear. V was cut by 4 bases and J by 5 bases, with 4 bases left in between. The germline V gene encodes CDR1 SGHVS and CDR2 FQNEAQ. The CDR3 has 11 residues. CDR3 nucleotide sequence: TGTGCCAGCAGCTCGGTAGATACGCAGTATTTT. Amino acids: CASSSVDTQYF.